The T cell receptor beta chain described here comes from a study of T cells in Graves' hyperthyroidism and ophthalmopathy. The germline CDR1 and CDR2 sequences are MNHNS and SASEGT. The J segment lost 2 bases and the V segment lost 6 bases, leaving 5 bases of the junction unmatched. This CDR3 is 15 amino acids long. TCR beta CDR3 regions were amplified from RNA transcripts. The TCR CDR3 first-round RT-PCR relied on the HTBI primer set. MiXCR was run by TCRdb on the multiplex PCR reads, yielding one entry per CDR3 protein. The sample contains 640,000 or so distinct CDR3 sequences, roughly 14% of which appear only once. Ophthalmopathy patients had Clinical Activity Score at least 3, NOSPECS grade at least 4, duration under 3 months. Lactation, pregnancy, other autoimmune disease or uncontrolled infection excluded patients.

The clonotype originates from a woman aged 35 to 49 with Graves' ophthalmopathy. Specimen: blood. V gene TRBV6-1 combines with J gene TRBJ2-7, with TRBD2 matching 12 bases. The CDR3 here is CASRASGRGTYEQYF. The CDR3 nucleotides read TGTGCCAGCAGGGCTAGCGGGAGGGGAACCTACGAGCAGTACTTC.